The 32 T cell receptor beta chains listed next were all sequenced from one sample in a study of cytomegalovirus exposure and HLA in healthy donors (dated by TCRdb to the late 2010s). Library preparation employed the immunoSEQ multiplex PCR assay. The table comes from immuneACCESS by way of TCRdb, which keeps in-frame sequences with V and J called. Part of the clones is missing from these tables; in studies checked, under half for an unresolved V gene and the rest for unknown reasons. This sample comprises some 340,000 clones, around 87% of them detected only once. The top ten hold roughly 1.2% of the sample. The sample was PBMCs. These receptors originate from a woman aged 25 to 39 in good health and CMV-seropositive.

This clone was observed a few times. V usage is TRBV4-1 and J usage is TRBJ2-2; D remains unclear. The V end lost 2 bases, the J end lost 2 bases, and 12 bases lay between the germline ends. Germline loops: CDR1 MGHRA, CDR2 YSYEKL. The CDR3 totals 16 residues. CDR3 region: CASSQPGRKNTGELFF. The CDR3 region has the DNA TGCGCCAGCAGCCAACCCGGGCGGAAAAACACCGGGGAGCTGTTTTTT.

This chain connects TRBV6-1 to TRBJ2-7; the match to TRBD2 covers 10 bases. With V trimmed by 1 base and J by 4 bases, 7 bases remained unmatched. Germline CDR1 reads MNHNS; CDR2 reads SASEGT. The CDR3 loop spans 16 amino acids. In nucleotides, the CDR3 is TGTGCCAGCAGTGAAGATGAGCGGGGGGGCCGGTACGAGCAGTACTTC. As protein: CASSEDERGGRYEQYF.

V and J are TRBV6-1 and TRBJ1-6, with 8 bases that match TRBD1. Germline CDR1 and CDR2: MNHNS and SASEGT. Germline trimming cut 0 bases from V and 9 bases from J; bases unmatched to any gene: 7. CDR3 length equals 16 residues. This CDR3 reads CASSEALPGGGSPLHF. CDR3 sequence (DNA): TGTGCCAGCAGTGAAGCGCTGCCAGGGGGCGGTTCACCCCTCCACTTT.

The V and J genes are TRBV13 and TRBJ2-2; 10 bases are a match to TRBD2. This CDR3 is 16 amino acids long. Germline V gene lookup returns CDR1 PRHDT and CDR2 FYEKMQ (reference sequence). V lost 2 bases and J lost 5; bases outside the gene matches: 5. The CDR3 sequence is CASSLRGTSATGELFF. The CDR3 DNA sequence: TGTGCCAGCAGCTTAAGGGGGACTAGCGCTACCGGGGAGCTGTTTTTT. Drawing the rest from reference TRBV13 and TRBJ2-2, the complete variable domain is AAGVIQSPRHLIKEKRETATLKCYPIPRHDTVYWYQQGPGQDPQFLISFYEKMQSDKGSIPDRFSAQQFSDYHSELNMSSLELGDSALYFCASSLRGTSATGELFFGEGSRLTVL.

This sequence joins TRBV27 and TRBJ2-1, with 7 bases identical to TRBD1. The J segment lost 4 bases and the V segment lost 6 bases, leaving 3 bases of the junction unmatched. There are 13 residues in the CDR3. The germline CDR1 and CDR2 sequences are MNHEY and SMNVEV (reference sequence). CDR3 in DNA: TGTGCCAGCAGCTCGGGACAGTACAATGAGCAGTTCTTC. Its protein is CASSSGQYNEQFF.

The count of this clone is one. This chain joins TRBV29-1 and TRBJ2-7; D possibly corresponds to TRBD1 (6 bases). Between the trimmed V and J ends, which lost 5 bases and 4 bases, there was a span of 9 bases. This CDR3 spans 11 amino acids. Germline V gene data show CDR1 as SQVTM and CDR2 as ANQGSEA. The CDR3 sequence is CSVFQGYEQYF. CDR3 DNA: TGCAGCGTTTTTCAGGGGTACGAGCAGTACTTC.

The chain employs TRBV6-5 and TRBJ2-1; D unclear. CDR3 length: 13 amino acids. Germline loops: CDR1 MNHEY, CDR2 SVGAGI. Trimming shortened V by 0 bases and J by 7 bases, and 7 bases separated the two germline ends. The CDR3 here is CASSYSAGNEQFF. In nucleotides, the CDR3 is TGTGCCAGCAGTTACTCCGCCGGTAATGAGCAGTTCTTC.

The V call is TRBV5-1, the J call TRBJ2-7; 14 bases are shared with TRBD2. The CDR3 runs to 16 residues. CDR1 is SGHRS and CDR2 is YFSETQ in the germline V gene. The ends lost 3 bases at V and 3 bases at J; junction bases unmatched: 5. The chain's CDR3 is CASSSGLAGGNYEQYF. The CDR3 nucleotides read TGCGCCAGCAGCTCCGGACTAGCGGGAGGAAACTACGAGCAGTACTTC.

The chain recombines TRBV2 with TRBJ1-2; D is possibly TRBD1 (6 bases). The germline V and J ends were trimmed by 2 bases and 4 bases, with 14 bases remaining between them. Germline V gives CDR1 SNHLY, CDR2 FYNNEI. The CDR3 spans 15 residues. The CDR3 DNA reads TGTGCCAGCAGTGAATCATGGGGGGGCAGCTATGGCTACACCTTC. It specifies CASSESWGGSYGYTF.

The chain uses TRBV6-1 and TRBJ1-1; D is ambiguous. This CDR3 is 11 amino acids long. Trimming pared 2 bases from V and 10 bases from J, leaving 8 bases between. The germline gives CDR1 MNHNS, CDR2 SASEGT. CDR3 sequence reads: CASSELGLAFF. CDR3 nucleotide sequence: TGTGCCAGCAGTGAACTTGGGTTAGCTTTCTTT.

The chain uses TRBV19 and TRBJ2-3; D gene unclear. Germline V gene sequence: CDR1 LNHDA, CDR2 SQIVND (reference sequence). The CDR3 has 13 amino acids. Trimming shortened V by 6 bases and J by 6 bases, and 13 bases separated the two germline ends. CDR3 region: CASSPAPHDTQYF. The CDR3 DNA reads as TGTGCCAGTAGCCCCGCCCCGCACGATACGCAGTATTTT. Full variable domain (outside the CDR3, taken from reference TRBV19 and TRBJ2-3): DGGITQSPKYLFRKEGQNVTLSCEQNLNHDAMYWYRQDPGQGLRLIYYSQIVNDFQKGDIAEGYSVSREKKESFPLTVTSAQKNPTAFYLCASSPAPHDTQYFGPGTRLTVL.

Concerning this clone itself: At one of its ends the junction is not consistent with the germline gene, which may arise from a read error. The chain links TRBV2 to TRBJ1-6, with D unclear. CDR1 is SNHLY, CDR2 FYNNEI, per germline. The CDR3 runs 16 residues. The CDR3: CASREAGARALSSLHF. The CDR3 coding sequence is TGTGCCAGCAGGGAAGCCGGCGCAAGGGCCTTGTCGTCCCTCCACTTT.

This rearrangement joins TRBV30 to TRBJ1-6, with D uncertain. Germline CDR1 is GTSNPN and CDR2 is SVGIG (reference sequence). CDR3 size: 13 residues. The V end lost 0 bases, the J end lost 10 bases, and 10 bases lay between the germline ends. This CDR3 reads CAWSVLIGSPLHF. CDR3 in DNA: TGTGCCTGGAGTGTACTGATTGGCTCACCCCTCCACTTT.

This sequence joins TRBV6-5 and TRBJ2-1; no firm D call. The CDR3 runs to 14 residues. Germline-derived CDR1 and CDR2 are MNHEY and SVGAGI. Trimming removed 5 bases from V and 5 bases from J, with 13 bases in between. CDR3 in amino acids: CASSTPLDDNEQFF. The CDR3 coding sequence is TGTGCCAGCAGTACCCCCCTGGACGACAATGAGCAGTTCTTC.

The chain links TRBV5-6 to TRBJ1-1; D might be TRBD1 (5 bases). The CDR3 runs to 16 residues. V was trimmed by 4 bases and J by 2 bases, leaving 18 bases between them. Germline V gene data show CDR1 as SGHDT and CDR2 as YYEEEE. CDR3 nucleotide sequence: TGTGCCAGCAGCCGCACAGGCGTGGGCCAAAACACTGAAGCTTTCTTT. This encodes CASSRTGVGQNTEAFF.

V usage is TRBV11-2 and J usage is TRBJ1-4, with TRBD1 identical over 9 bases. Losses at the gene ends were 1 base for V and 7 bases for J; bases not matched to a gene: 4. The CDR3 runs 15 residues. Germline V lookup: CDR1 SGHAT, CDR2 FQNNGV. Here the CDR3 DNA reads TGTGCCAGCAGCTTAGGGACGGGACAGGGTGAAAAACTGTTTTTT. Protein: CASSLGTGQGEKLFF. The full variable domain, completed using reference TRBV11-2 and TRBJ1-4, is EAGVAQSPRYKIIEKRQSVAFWCNPISGHATLYWYQQILGQGPKLLIQFQNNGVVDDSQLPKDRFSAERLKGVDSTLKIQPAKLEDSAVYLCASSLGTGQGEKLFFGSGTQLSVL.

V is TRBV2 and J is TRBJ1-6, with a possible D match to TRBD1 (5 bases). The CDR3 extends over 14 amino acids. Germline V gene lookup returns CDR1 SNHLY and CDR2 FYNNEI. V lost 7 bases and J 7 bases, leaving 14 bases between the germline ends. CDR3 coding DNA: TGTGCCAGCACCGAGGAGAGGGGAAATTCACCCCTCCACTTT. Amino acid sequence: CASTEERGNSPLHF.

The chain carries TRBV6-6 and TRBJ2-1, with unresolved D. Germline V CDR1 and CDR2: MNHNY, SVGAGI (reference sequence). The CDR3 contains 14 residues. The V and J ends lost 6 bases and 9 bases respectively, with 18 bases between them. The CDR3 protein is CASSPGSYLGEQFF. CDR3 in DNA: TGTGCCAGCAGCCCCGGTTCGTATTTGGGTGAGCAGTTCTTC.

The chain employs TRBV11-1 and TRBJ2-5; no definite D call. With 6 bases removed from V and 6 bases from J, the gap between germline ends came to 11 bases. The CDR3 has 12 amino acids. Germline loops: CDR1 SGHAT, CDR2 FQDESV (reference sequence). CDR3: CASSSQRKTQYF. In DNA, the CDR3 is TGTGCCAGCAGTTCCCAAAGGAAGACCCAGTACTTC.

Turning to this clone: Compared with germline, one end of the junction differs, possibly owing to a read error. This chain connects TRBV6-5 to TRBJ1-2; weak D call: TRBD1 (5 bases). Germline V gene sequence: CDR1 MNHEY, CDR2 SVGAGI. The CDR3 is made up of 14 amino acids. The CDR3 reads CACSAVRGGYGYTF. The CDR3 nucleotides read TGTGCCTGCAGCGCTGTCCGTGGGGGCTATGGCTACACCTTC.

J is TRBJ2-7 and V is TRBV2; no reliable D call. Germline CDR1 reads SNHLY; CDR2 reads FYNNEI. The V and J ends lost 4 bases and 5 bases respectively, with 6 bases between them. The CDR3 covers 11 residues. Written as DNA, the CDR3 is TGTGCCAGCAGTGGGAGCAACGAGCAGTACTTC. It codes for CASSGSNEQYF.

This sequence joins TRBV7-9 and TRBJ2-7, with TRBD1 matching 7 bases. Germline CDR1 reads SEHNR; CDR2 reads FQNEAQ (reference sequence). CDR3 length equals 17 residues. The V gene end was trimmed by 0 bases and the J gene end by 6 bases; junction bases not matched to a gene: 14. In nucleotides, the CDR3 is TGTGCCAGCAGCTTAGCTCGGATCGTCAGGGGGACGGGCGAGCAGTACTTC. Its translation: CASSLARIVRGTGEQYF. Supplemented by reference TRBV7-9 and TRBJ2-7, the full variable domain reads DTGVSQNPRHKITKRGQNVTFRCDPISEHNRLYWYRQTLGQGPEFLTYFQNEAQLEKSRLLSDRFSAERPKGSFSTLEIQRTEQGDSAMYLCASSLARIVRGTGEQYFGPGTRLTVT.

The V call is TRBV5-1, the J call TRBJ2-7, with 7 bases lining up with TRBD2. With 0 bases clipped from V and 4 bases from J, the junction kept 10 bases outside the gene matches. This CDR3 contains 16 residues. Germline-derived CDR1 and CDR2 are SGHRS and YFSETQ. CDR3 sequence (DNA): TGCGCCAGCAGCTTGGCCGGGGGGTTAGGTTCGTACGAGCAGTACTTC. Residues: CASSLAGGLGSYEQYF.

The chain joins TRBV9 to TRBJ1-1, with a weak D call TRBD1 (5 bases). This CDR3 is 15 amino acids long. With 0 bases removed from V and 3 bases from J, the gap between germline ends came to 12 bases. The germline V gene encodes CDR1 SGDLS and CDR2 YYNGEE. The CDR3 spells CASSVVAGRDTEAFF. CDR3 sequence (DNA): TGTGCCAGCAGCGTAGTGGCAGGGAGGGACACTGAAGCTTTCTTT. Using reference TRBV9 and TRBJ1-1 for the parts outside the CDR3, the full variable domain is DSGVTQTPKHLITATGQRVTLRCSPRSGDLSVYWYQQSLDQGLQFLIQYYNGEERAKGNILERFSAQQFPDLHSELNLSSLELGDSALYFCASSVVAGRDTEAFFGQGTRLTVV.

The chain couples TRBV15 to TRBJ2-5, with 7 nucleotides matching TRBD2. J lost 2 bases, V lost 3 bases, and 3 bases had no gene match. The germline V gene has CDR1 LNHNV and CDR2 YYDKDF (reference sequence). The CDR3 spans 14 residues. CDR3 nucleotide sequence: TGTGCCACCAGCAGTCCAGCGGGGCAAGAGACCCAGTACTTC. It is translated as CATSSPAGQETQYF.

This clone was observed a handful of times. The sample holds other DNA sequences that translate to the same CDR3. This chain uses TRBV28 with TRBJ2-7, with TRBD1 matching over 7 bases. Germline CDR1 reads MDHEN; CDR2 reads SYDVKM. J lost 3 bases, V lost 5 bases, and 4 bases had no gene match. CDR3 length: 13 residues. DNA for the CDR3: TGTGCCAGCAGTAAGGGACAGCTCTACGAGCAGTACTTC. Residues: CASSKGQLYEQYF.

As regards this clone: Other DNA sequences within the sample encode an identical CDR3. The genes are TRBV6-1 and TRBJ2-7, with D uncertain. Trimming shortened V by 0 bases and J by 6 bases, and 6 bases separated the two germline ends. CDR1 MNHNS and CDR2 SASEGT come from the germline V gene. This CDR3 has 12 amino acids. Here the CDR3 reads CASSEAGGEQYF. In DNA form, the CDR3 reads TGTGCCAGCAGTGAAGCTGGCGGCGAGCAGTACTTC.

The rearrangement uses TRBV28 and TRBJ2-7; 9 bases match TRBD1. Germline V CDR1 and CDR2: MDHEN, SYDVKM. This CDR3 region has 15 residues. V trimming: 3 bases; J trimming: 4 bases; junction bases outside the gene matches: 7. The CDR3 coding sequence is TGTGCCAGCAGTTTTAAACAGGGGGCTACTTACGAGCAGTACTTC. The encoded protein is CASSFKQGATYEQYF.

This chain connects TRBV7-9 to TRBJ2-7, with 7 bases aligning to TRBD1. Germline CDR1 reads SEHNR; CDR2 reads FQNEAQ (reference sequence). V gave up 5 bases and J gave up 0 bases; unmatched junction bases: 4. CDR3 length: 14 residues. The CDR3 protein is CASSVRQGSYEQYF. The CDR3 nucleotides are TGTGCCAGCAGCGTCCGACAGGGCTCCTACGAGCAGTACTTC.

This chain links TRBV5-1 with TRBJ1-1; D is ambiguous. The CDR3 is made up of 14 amino acids. The germline CDR1 and CDR2 sequences are SGHRS and YFSETQ. V was clipped by 4 bases and J by 8 bases, with 18 bases between them. The CDR3 sequence: CASSPDGESGEAFF. The CDR3 nucleotides read TGCGCCAGCAGCCCGGATGGAGAGAGCGGGGAAGCTTTCTTT.

The chain employs TRBV7-2 and TRBJ1-5; a possible D gene is TRBD1 (6 bases). The CDR3 length is 16 residues. In germline, CDR1 is SGHTA, CDR2 FQGNSA. Trimming left V 3 bases short and J 6 bases short, with 18 bases between. The CDR3 coding sequence is TGTGCCAGCAGCTTCCGTGGGAGGGGGATGAGTCAGCCCCAGCATTTT. Residues: CASSFRGRGMSQPQHF.

The chain carries TRBV7-8 and TRBJ1-2; tentative D call: TRBD1 (5 bases). Trimming cost V 2 bases and J 1 base, with 17 bases left between them. CDR1 SGHVS and CDR2 FQNEAQ come from the germline V gene. The CDR3 contains 17 residues. As DNA, the CDR3 is TGTGCCAGCAGCTTATTAGGGTTAAGGGACGGTAACTATGGCTACACCTTC. The encoded protein is CASSLLGLRDGNYGYTF.